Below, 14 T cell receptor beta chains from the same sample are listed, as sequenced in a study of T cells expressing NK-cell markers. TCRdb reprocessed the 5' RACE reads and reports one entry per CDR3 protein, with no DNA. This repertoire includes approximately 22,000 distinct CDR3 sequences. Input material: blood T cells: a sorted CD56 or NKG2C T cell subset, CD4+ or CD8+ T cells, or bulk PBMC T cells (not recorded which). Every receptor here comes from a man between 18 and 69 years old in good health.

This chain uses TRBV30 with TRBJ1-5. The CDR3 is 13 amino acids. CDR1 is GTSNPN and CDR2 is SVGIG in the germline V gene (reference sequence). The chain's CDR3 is CAWSPGWAQPQHF.

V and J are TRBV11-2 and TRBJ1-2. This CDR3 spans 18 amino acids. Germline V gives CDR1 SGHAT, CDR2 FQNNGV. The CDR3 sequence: CASSLRPARGSLPYGYTF.

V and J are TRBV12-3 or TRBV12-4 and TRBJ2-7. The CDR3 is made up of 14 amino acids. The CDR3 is CASSLGTLSYEQYF.

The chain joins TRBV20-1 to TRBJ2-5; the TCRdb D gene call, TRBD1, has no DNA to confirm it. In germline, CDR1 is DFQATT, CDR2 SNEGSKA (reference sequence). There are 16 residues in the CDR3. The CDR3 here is CSARMLGGTKEETQYF.

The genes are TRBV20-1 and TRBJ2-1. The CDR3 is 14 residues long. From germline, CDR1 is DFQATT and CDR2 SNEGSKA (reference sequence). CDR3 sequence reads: CSARAGEPYNEQFF.

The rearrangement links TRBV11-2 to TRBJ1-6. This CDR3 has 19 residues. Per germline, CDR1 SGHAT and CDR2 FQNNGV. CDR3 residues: CASSPRGWGSSSYNSPLHF.

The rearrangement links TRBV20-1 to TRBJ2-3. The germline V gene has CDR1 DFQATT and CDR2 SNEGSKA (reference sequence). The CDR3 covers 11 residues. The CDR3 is CSARETDTQYF.

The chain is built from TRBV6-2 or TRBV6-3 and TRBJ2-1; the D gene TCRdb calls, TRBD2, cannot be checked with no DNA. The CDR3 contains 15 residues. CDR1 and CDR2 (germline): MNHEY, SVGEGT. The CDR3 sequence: CASSISGTFYNEQFF.

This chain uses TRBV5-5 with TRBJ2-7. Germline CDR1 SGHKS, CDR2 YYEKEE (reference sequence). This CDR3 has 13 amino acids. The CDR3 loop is CASSLWVSYEQYF.

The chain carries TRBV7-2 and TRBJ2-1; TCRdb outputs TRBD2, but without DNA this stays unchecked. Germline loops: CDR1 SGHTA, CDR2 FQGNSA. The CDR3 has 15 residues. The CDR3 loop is CASSPSSTKGNEQFF.

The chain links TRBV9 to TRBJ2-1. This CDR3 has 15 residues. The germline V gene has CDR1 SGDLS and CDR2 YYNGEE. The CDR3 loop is CASSVEPSSYNEQFF.

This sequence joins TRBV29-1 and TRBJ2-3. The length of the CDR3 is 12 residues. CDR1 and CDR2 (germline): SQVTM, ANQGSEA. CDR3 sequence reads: CSVDGDTDTQYF.

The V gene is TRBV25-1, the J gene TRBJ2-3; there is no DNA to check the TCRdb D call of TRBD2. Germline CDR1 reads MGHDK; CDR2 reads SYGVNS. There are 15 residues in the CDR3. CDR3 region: CASSVGRAAADTQYF.

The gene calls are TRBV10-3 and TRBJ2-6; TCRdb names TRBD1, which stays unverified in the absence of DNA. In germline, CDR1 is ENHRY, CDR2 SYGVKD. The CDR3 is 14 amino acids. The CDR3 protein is CATGGGAGANVLTF.